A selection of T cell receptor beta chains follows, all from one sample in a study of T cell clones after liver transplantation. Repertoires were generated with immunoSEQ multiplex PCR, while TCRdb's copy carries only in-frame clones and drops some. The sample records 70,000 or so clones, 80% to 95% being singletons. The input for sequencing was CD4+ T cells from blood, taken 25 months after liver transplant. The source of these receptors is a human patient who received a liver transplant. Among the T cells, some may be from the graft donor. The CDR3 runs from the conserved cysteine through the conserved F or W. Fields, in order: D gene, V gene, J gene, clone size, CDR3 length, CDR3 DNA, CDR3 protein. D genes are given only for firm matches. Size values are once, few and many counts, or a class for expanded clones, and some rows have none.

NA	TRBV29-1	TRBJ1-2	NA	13	TGCAGCGTTCCGACAGAGCCCGGCTATGGCTACACCTTC	CSVPTEPGYGYTF
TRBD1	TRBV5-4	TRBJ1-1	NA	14	TGTGCCAGCAGCTTACAGGGGCGGAACACTGAAGCTTTCTTT	CASSLQGRNTEAFF
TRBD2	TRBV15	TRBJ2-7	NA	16	TGTGCCACCAGCAGAGAGCTAGCGGGAGGTTCCGGGGAGCAGTACTTC	CATSRELAGGSGEQYF
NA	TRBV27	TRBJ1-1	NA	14	TGTGCCAGCAGTTTCCGGGGTATGAACACTGAAGCTTTCTTT	CASSFRGMNTEAFF
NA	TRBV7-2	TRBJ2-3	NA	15	TGTGCCAGCAGCCCTGGGAGCGGGTTCACAGATACGCAGTATTTT	CASSPGSGFTDTQYF
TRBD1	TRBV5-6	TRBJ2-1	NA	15	TGTGCCAGCAGCCGACAGGGAATCACCTACAATGAGCAGTTCTTC	CASSRQGITYNEQFF
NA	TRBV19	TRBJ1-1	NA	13	TGTGCCAGTACCACCTTAACGGGCCGTGAAGCTTTCTTT	CASTTLTGREAFF
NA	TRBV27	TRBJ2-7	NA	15	TGTGCCAGCAGTACCTCGGGGAAGCCTGCTTACGAGCAGTACTTC	CASSTSGKPAYEQYF
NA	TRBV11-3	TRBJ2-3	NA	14	TGTGCCAGCAGCTCGCAGGGTCCCACAGATACGCAGTATTTT	CASSSQGPTDTQYF
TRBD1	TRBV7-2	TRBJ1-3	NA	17	TGTGCCAGCAGCAAATCCGGGACAGGGAGAGCTGGAAACACCATATATTTT	CASSKSGTGRAGNTIYF
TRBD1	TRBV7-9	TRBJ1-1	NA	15	TGTGCCAGCAGCACTACAGGGGGCGAGGGCACTGAAGCTTTCTTT	CASSTTGGEGTEAFF
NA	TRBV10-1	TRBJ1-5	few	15	TGCGCCATCAATATAGGGCCAGAGGGTAATCAGCCCCAGCATTTT	CAINIGPEGNQPQHF
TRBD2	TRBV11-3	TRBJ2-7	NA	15	TGTGCCAGCAGCTTAGTGGGCGGGAGCTCCTACGAGCAGTACTTC	CASSLVGGSSYEQYF
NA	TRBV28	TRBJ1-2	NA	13	TGTGCCAGCAGCATTCAGACTAACTATGGCTACACCTTC	CASSIQTNYGYTF
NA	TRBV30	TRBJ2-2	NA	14	TGTGCCTGGAGTTCGAGCGGGAACACCGGGGAGCTGTTTTTT	CAWSSSGNTGELFF
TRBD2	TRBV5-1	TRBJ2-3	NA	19	TGCGCCAGCAGCGGCCCGGGACTAGCGGGAGGGAGGGGCCCAGATACGCAGTATTTT	CASSGPGLAGGRGPDTQYF
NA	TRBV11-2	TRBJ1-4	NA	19	TGTGCCAGCAGCTTAGTAAACAGTTTTAGCGGCTCAACTAATGAAAAACTGTTTTTT	CASSLVNSFSGSTNEKLFF
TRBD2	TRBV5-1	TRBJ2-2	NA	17	TGCGCCAGCAGCCGAGATAGTATGGCGGGAGTGGCCGGGGAGCTGTTTTTT	CASSRDSMAGVAGELFF
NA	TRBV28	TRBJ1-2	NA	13	TGTGCCAGCGGGGGGGACGGCCCATATGGCTACACCTTC	CASGGDGPYGYTF